This T cell receptor beta chain comes out of a study of T-cell reconstitution after alpha-beta-depleted transplantation in children. It was with unique molecular identifiers that the TCRbeta library was prepared. TCRdb re-called the PCR reads with MiXCR, one entry per CDR3 protein. The sample has roughly 350,000 distinct CDR3 sequences; 10% are singletons. CDR3 size: 14 residues. The V end lost 4 bases, the J end lost 4 bases, and 14 bases lay between the germline ends. Germline CDR1 reads SGHRS; CDR2 reads YFSETQ. The sequence derives from a human donor who donated a stem cell graft to a child with acute lymphoblastic leukemia. The V and J genes are TRBV5-1 and TRBJ1-2; D gene uncertain. Here the sequenced sample was PBMCs from the stem cell graft donor, taken from the stem cell graft. CDR3 loop: CASSPDIFGYGYTF. The DNA of the CDR3 is TGCGCCAGCAGCCCCGACATATTCGGCTATGGCTACACCTTC. Drawing the rest from reference TRBV5-1 and TRBJ1-2, the complete variable domain is KAGVTQTPRYLIKTRGQQVTLSCSPISGHRSVSWYQQTPGQGLQFLFEYFSETQRNKGNFPGRFSGRQFSNSRSEMNVSTLELGDSALYLCASSPDIFGYGYTFGSGTRLTVV.